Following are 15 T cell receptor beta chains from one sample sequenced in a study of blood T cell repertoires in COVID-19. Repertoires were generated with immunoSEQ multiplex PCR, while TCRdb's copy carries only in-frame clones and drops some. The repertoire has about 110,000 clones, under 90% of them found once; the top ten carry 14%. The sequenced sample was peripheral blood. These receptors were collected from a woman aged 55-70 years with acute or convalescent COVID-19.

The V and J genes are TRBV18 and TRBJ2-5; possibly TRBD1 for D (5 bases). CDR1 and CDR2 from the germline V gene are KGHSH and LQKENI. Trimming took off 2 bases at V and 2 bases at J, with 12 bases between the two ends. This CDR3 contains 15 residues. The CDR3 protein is CASSPSDRRQETQYF. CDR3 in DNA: TGTGCCAGCTCACCAAGTGACAGAAGACAAGAGACCCAGTACTTC. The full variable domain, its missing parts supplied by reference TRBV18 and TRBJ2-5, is NAGVMQNPRHLVRRRGQEARLRCSPMKGHSHVYWYRQLPEEGLKFMVYLQKENIIDESGMPKERFSAEFPKEGPSILRIQQVVRGDSAAYFCASSPSDRRQETQYFGPGTRLLVL.

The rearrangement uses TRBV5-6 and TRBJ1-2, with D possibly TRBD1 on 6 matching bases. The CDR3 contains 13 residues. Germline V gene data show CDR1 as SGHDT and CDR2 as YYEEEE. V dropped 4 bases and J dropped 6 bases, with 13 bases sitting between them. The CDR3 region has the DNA TGTGCCAGCAGCAGGACAGCGCTCGATGGCTACACCTTC. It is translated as CASSRTALDGYTF.

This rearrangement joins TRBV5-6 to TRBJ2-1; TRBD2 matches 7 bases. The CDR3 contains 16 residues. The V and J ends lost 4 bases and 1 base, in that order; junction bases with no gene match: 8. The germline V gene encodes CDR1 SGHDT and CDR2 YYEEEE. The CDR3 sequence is CASSPGGRGSYNEQFF. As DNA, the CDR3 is TGTGCCAGCAGCCCCGGTGGGCGGGGGTCCTACAATGAGCAGTTCTTC.

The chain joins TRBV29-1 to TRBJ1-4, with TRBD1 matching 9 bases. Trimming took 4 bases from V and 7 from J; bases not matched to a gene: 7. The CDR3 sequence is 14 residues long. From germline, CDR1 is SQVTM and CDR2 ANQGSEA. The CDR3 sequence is CSVGTGTGREKLFF. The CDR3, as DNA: TGCAGCGTTGGCACCGGGACAGGGCGTGAAAAACTGTTTTTT.

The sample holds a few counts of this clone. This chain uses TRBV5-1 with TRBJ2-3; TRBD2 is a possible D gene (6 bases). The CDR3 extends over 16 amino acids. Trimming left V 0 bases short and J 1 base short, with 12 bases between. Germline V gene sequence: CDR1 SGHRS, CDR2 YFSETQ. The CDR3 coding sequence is TGCGCCAGCAGCTTGGAGGGCGGGGTGGGCACAGATACGCAGTATTTT. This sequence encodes CASSLEGGVGTDTQYF.

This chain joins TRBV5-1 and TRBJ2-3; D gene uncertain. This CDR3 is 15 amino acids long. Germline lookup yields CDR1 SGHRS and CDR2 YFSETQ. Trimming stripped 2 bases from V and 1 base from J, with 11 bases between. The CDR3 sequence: CASSLERIGTDTQYF. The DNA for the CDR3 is TGCGCCAGCAGCTTAGAGAGGATAGGCACAGATACGCAGTATTTT.

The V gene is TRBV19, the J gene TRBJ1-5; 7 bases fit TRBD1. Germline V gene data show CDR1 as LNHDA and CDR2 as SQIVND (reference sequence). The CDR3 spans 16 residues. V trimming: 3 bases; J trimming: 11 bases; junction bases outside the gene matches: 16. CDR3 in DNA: TGTGCCAGTAGTATTGCCTTCGGGACAGCCCTTGGGGCCCAGCATTTT. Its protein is CASSIAFGTALGAQHF. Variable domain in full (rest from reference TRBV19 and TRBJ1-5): DGGITQSPKYLFRKEGQNVTLSCEQNLNHDAMYWYRQDPGQGLRLIYYSQIVNDFQKGDIAEGYSVSREKKESFPLTVTSAQKNPTAFYLCASSIAFGTALGAQHFGDGTRLSIL.

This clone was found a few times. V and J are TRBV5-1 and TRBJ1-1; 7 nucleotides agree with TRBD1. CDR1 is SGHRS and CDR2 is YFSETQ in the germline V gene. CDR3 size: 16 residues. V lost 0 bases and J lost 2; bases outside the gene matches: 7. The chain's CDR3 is CASSLATGQINTEAFF. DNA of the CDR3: TGCGCCAGCAGCTTGGCAACGGGACAGATAAACACTGAAGCTTTCTTT.

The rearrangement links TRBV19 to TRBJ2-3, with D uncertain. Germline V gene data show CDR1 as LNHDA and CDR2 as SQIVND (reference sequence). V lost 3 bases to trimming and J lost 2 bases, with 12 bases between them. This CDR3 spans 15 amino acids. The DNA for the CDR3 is TGTGCCAGTAGTATTGGGCTACCAGACACAGATACGCAGTATTTT. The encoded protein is CASSIGLPDTDTQYF. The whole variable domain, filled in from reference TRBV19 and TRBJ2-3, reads DGGITQSPKYLFRKEGQNVTLSCEQNLNHDAMYWYRQDPGQGLRLIYYSQIVNDFQKGDIAEGYSVSREKKESFPLTVTSAQKNPTAFYLCASSIGLPDTDTQYFGPGTRLTVL.

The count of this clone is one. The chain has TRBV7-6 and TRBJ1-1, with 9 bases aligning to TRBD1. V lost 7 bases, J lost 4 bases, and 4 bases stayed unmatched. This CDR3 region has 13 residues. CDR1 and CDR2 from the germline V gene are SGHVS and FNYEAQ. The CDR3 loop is CASISTGGTEAFF. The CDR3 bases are TGTGCCAGCATCTCGACAGGGGGCACTGAAGCTTTCTTT.

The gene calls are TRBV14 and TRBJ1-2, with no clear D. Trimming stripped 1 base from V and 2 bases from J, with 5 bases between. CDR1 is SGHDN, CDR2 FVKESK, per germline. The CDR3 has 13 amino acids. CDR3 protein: CASSQAQNYGYTF. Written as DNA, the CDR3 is TGTGCCAGCAGCCAAGCACAGAACTATGGCTACACCTTC. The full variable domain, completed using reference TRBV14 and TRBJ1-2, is EAGVTQFPSHSVIEKGQTVTLRCDPISGHDNLYWYRRVMGKEIKFLLHFVKESKQDESGMPNNRFLAERTGGTYSTLKVQPAELEDSGVYFCASSQAQNYGYTFGSGTRLTVV.

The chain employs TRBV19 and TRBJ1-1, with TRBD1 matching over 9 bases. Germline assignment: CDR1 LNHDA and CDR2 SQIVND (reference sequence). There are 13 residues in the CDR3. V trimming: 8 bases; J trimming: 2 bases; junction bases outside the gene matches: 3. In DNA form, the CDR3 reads TGTGCCAGTGAGGGACAGGGAAACACTGAAGCTTTCTTT. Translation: CASEGQGNTEAFF.

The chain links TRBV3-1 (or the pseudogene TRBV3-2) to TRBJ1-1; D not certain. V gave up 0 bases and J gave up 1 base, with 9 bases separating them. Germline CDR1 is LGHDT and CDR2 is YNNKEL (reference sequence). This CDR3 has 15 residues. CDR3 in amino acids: CASSQDAGKNTEAFF. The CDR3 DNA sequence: TGTGCCAGCAGCCAAGATGCGGGAAAGAACACTGAAGCTTTCTTT.

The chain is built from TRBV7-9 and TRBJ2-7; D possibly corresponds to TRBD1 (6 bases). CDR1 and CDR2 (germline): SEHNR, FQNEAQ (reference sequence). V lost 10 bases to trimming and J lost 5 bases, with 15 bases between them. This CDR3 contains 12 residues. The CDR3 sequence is CATTPGVNEQYF. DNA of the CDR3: TGTGCCACCACCCCAGGGGTCAACGAGCAGTACTTC.

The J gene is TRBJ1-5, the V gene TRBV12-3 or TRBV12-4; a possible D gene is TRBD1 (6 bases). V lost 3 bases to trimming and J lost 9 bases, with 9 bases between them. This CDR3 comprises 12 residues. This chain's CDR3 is CASSLPTGPQHF. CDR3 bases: TGTGCCAGCAGTTTGCCGACAGGGCCCCAGCATTTT.